The clone carrying this T cell receptor (beta chain) was seen once. Libraries were prepared by immunoSEQ multiplex PCR; TCRdb keeps only in-frame clonotypes and omits some of them. This sample yields some 71,000 clones, of which 85% to 90% are seen a single time; approximately 3.2% belongs to the top ten. This specimen belongs to a study of PD-L1 blockade in urothelial cancer. V trimming: 5 bases; J trimming: 6 bases; junction bases outside the gene matches: 4. This CDR3 spans 13 amino acids. Per germline, CDR1 MNHEY and CDR2 SVGAGI. This chain uses TRBV6-5 with TRBJ1-2, with TRBD1 matching over 9 bases. The sample in question was PBMCs, obtained around atezolizumab (anti-PD-L1) treatment. This TCR was recovered from a man aged 55 to 70 with urothelial cancer. CDR3 loop: CASSGGTGNGYTF. In DNA, the CDR3 is TGTGCCAGCAGTGGCGGGACAGGGAATGGCTACACCTTC.